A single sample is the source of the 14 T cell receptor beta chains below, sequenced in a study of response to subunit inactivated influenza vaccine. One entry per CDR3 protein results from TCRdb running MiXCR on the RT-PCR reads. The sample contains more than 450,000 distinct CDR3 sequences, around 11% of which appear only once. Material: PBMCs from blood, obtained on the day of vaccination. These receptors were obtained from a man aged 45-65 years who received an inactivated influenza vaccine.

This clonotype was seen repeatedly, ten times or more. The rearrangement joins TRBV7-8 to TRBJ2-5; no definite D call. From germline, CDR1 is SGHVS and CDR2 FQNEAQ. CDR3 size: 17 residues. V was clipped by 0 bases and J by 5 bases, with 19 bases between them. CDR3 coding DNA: TGTGCCAGCAGCTTAGCCCGAGTGTTCCAAAGGCGGGAGACCCAGTACTTC. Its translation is CASSLARVFQRRETQYF.

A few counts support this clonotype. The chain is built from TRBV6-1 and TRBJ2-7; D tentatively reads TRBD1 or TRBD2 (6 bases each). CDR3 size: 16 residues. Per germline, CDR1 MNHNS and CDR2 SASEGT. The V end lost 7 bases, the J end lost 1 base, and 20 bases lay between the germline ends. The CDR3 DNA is TGTGCCAGCACCTCCCGGGGTAGGGGGAGGTCCTACGAGCAGTACTTC. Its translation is CASTSRGRGRSYEQYF.

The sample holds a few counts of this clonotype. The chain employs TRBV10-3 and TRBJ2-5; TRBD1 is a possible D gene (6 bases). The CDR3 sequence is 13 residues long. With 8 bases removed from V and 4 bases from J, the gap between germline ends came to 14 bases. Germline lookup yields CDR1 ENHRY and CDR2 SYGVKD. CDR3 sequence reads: CAIGGVNTETQYF. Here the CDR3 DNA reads TGTGCCATCGGGGGCGTGAATACAGAGACCCAGTACTTC.

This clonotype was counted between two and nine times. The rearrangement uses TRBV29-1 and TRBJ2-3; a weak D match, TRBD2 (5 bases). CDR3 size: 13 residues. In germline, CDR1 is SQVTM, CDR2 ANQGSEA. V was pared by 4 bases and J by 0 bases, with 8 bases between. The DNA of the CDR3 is TGCAGCGTTGCACGGACTAGCACAGATACGCAGTATTTT. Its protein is CSVARTSTDTQYF.

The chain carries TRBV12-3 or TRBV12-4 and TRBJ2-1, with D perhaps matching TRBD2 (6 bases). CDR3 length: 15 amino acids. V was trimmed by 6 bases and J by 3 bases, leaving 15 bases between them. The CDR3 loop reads CASRPSASYYNEQFF. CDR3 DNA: TGTGCCAGCAGACCTAGCGCCTCGTACTACAATGAGCAGTTCTTC.

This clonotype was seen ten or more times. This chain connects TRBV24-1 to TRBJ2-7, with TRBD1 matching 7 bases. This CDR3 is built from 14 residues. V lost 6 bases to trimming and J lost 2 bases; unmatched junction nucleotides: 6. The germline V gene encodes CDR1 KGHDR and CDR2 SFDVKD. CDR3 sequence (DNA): TGTGCCACCAGTATGGACAGGTTTCCCTACGAGCAGTACTTC. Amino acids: CATSMDRFPYEQYF.

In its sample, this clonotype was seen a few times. The CDR3 sequence is CASSFPGKETQYF. CDR3 coding DNA: TGCGCCAGCAGCTTCCCAGGGAAAGAGACCCAGTACTTC. The chain recombines TRBV5-1 with TRBJ2-5; possible D gene TRBD1, 5 bases. The V gene lost 2 bases and the J gene lost 3 bases, with 8 bases spanning the gap. CDR1 SGHRS and CDR2 YFSETQ come from the germline V gene. This CDR3 has 13 residues.

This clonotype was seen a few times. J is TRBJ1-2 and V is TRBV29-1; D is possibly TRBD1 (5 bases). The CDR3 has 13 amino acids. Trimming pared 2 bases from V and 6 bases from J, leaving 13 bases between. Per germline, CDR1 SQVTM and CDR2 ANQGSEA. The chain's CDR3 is CSVERQGANGYTF. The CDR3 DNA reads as TGCAGCGTTGAACGTCAAGGGGCAAATGGCTACACCTTC. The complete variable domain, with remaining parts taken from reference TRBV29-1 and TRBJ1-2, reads SAVISQKPSRDICQRGTSLTIQCQVDSQVTMMFWYRQQPGQSLTLIATANQGSEATYESGFVIDKFPISRPNLTFSTLTVSNMSPEDSSIYLCSVERQGANGYTFGSGTRLTVV.

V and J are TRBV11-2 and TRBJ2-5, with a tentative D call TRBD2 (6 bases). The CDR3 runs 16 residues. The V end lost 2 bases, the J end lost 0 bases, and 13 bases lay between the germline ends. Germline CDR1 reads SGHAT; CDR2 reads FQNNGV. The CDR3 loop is CASSLLLALYQETQYF. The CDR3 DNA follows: TGTGCCAGCAGCTTACTACTAGCCCTGTACCAAGAGACCCAGTACTTC.

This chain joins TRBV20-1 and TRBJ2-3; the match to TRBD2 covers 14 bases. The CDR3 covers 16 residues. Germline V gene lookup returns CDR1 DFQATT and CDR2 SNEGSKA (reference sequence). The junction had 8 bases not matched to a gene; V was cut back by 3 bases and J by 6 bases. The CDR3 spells CSASPGLAGGDDTQYF. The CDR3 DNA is TGCAGTGCTAGCCCCGGACTAGCGGGGGGTGACGATACGCAGTATTTT.

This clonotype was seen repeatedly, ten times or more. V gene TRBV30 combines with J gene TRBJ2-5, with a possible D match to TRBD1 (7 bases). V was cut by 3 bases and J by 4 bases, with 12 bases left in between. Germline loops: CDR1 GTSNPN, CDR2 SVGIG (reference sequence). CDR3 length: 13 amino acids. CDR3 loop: CAWSAGTVETQYF. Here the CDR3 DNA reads TGTGCCTGGAGCGCGGGGACAGTAGAGACCCAGTACTTC.

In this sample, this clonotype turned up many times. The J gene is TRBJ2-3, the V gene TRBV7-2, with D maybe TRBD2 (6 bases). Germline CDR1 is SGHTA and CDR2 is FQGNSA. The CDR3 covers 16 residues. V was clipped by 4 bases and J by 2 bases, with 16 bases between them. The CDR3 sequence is CASSSGLLANTDTQYF. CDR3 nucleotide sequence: TGTGCCAGCAGCTCGGGACTCCTGGCAAACACAGATACGCAGTATTTT.

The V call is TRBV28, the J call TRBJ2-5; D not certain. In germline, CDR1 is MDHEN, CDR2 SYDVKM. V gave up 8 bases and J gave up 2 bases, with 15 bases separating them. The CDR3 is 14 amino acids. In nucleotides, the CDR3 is TGTGCCAGCGCAAACCGCCGAAGTCAAGAGACCCAGTACTTC. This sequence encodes CASANRRSQETQYF.

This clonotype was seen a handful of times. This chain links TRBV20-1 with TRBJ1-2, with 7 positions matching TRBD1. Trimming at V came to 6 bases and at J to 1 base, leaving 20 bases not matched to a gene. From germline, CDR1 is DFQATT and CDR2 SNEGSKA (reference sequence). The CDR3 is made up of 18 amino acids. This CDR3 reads CSASSAEQGIPFNYGYTF. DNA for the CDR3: TGCAGTGCCAGTAGCGCGGAACAGGGGATTCCCTTTAACTATGGCTACACCTTC.